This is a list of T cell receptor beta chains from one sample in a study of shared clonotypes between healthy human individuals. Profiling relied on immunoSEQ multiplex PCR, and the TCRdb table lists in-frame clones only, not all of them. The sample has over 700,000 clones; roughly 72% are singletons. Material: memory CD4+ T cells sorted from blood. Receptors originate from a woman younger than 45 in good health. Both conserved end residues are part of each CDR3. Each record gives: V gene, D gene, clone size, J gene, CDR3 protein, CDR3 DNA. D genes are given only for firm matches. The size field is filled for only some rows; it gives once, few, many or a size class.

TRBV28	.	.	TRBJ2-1	CASSLQIRGSFMGLLGEQFF	TGTGCCAGCAGTTTACAAATACGGGGGTCCTTTATGGGCCTACTTGGCGAGCAGTTCTTC
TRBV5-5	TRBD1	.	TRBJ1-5	CASSPLGTDNQPQHF	TGTGCCAGCAGCCCGCTCGGGACAGATAATCAGCCCCAGCATTTT
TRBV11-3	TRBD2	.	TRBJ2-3	CASTLGGLAGEDTQYF	TGTGCCAGCACACTGGGAGGACTAGCGGGAGAGGATACGCAGTATTTT
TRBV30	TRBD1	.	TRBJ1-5	CALTGGNNQPQHF	TGTGCCCTTACAGGGGGCAACAATCAGCCCCAGCATTTT
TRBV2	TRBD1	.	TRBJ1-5	CASSVETGGNQPQHF	TGTGCCAGCAGTGTTGAGACAGGGGGCAATCAGCCCCAGCATTTT
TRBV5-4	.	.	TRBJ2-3	CASSLALGYTDTQYF	TGTGCCAGCAGCTTGGCTTTGGGGTACACAGATACGCAGTATTTT
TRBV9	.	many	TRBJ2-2	CASSTRGGSNTGELFF	TGTGCCAGCAGCACCCGTGGGGGTAGTAACACCGGGGAGCTGTTTTTT
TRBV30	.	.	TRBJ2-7	CAWSVSSVEQYF	TGTGCCTGGAGTGTATCATCTGTAGAGCAGTACTTC
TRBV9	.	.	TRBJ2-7	CASSGGTSYEQYF	TGTGCCAGCAGCGGGGGGACTTCCTACGAGCAGTACTTC
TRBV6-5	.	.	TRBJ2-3	CASSYELTDTQYF	TGTGCCAGCAGTTACGAGCTAACAGATACGCAGTATTTT
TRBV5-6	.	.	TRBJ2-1	CASSLLNYNEQFF	TGTGCCAGCAGCTTGCTTAATTACAATGAGCAGTTCTTC
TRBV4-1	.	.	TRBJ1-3	CASSQSFSSGNTIYF	TGCGCCAGCAGCCAAAGTTTCAGCTCTGGAAACACCATATATTTT
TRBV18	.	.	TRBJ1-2	CASSPGLVGGNYGYTF	TGTGCCAGCTCACCAGGTTTGGTCGGCGGGAACTATGGCTACACCTTC
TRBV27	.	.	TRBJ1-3	CASSLEGHTIYF	TGTGCCAGCAGTTTAGAGGGACACACCATATATTTT
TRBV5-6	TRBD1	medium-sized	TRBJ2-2	CASSYVPGQGAGELFF	TGTGCCAGCAGCTATGTCCCGGGACAGGGGGCCGGGGAGCTGTTTTTT
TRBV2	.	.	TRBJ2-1	CASSDMANYNEQFF	TGTGCCAGCAGTGATATGGCGAACTACAATGAGCAGTTCTTC
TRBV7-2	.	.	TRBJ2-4	CASSPVGTASNIQYF	TGTGCCAGCAGCCCCGTCGGGACGGCCTCGAACATTCAGTACTTC
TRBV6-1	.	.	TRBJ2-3	CASSVMGRSTDTQYF	TGTGCCAGCAGTGTGATGGGGCGTAGCACAGATACGCAGTATTTT
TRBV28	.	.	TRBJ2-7	CASSLDGGTAPYEQYF	TGTGCCAGCAGTCTGGATGGCGGGACGGCCCCCTACGAGCAGTACTTC
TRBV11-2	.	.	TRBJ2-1	CASSPWGTEYNEQFF	TGTGCCAGCAGCCCGTGGGGGACGGAATACAATGAGCAGTTCTTC
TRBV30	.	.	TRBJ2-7	CAWSPPWAGLGNEQYF	TGTGCCTGGAGTCCACCCTGGGCAGGGCTTGGAAACGAGCAGTACTTC
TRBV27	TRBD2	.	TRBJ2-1	CASSPLLAGGPSYNEQFF	TGTGCCAGCAGCCCCCTACTAGCGGGAGGGCCTTCCTACAATGAGCAGTTCTTC
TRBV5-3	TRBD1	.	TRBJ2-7	CARSGGQGIHEQYF	TGTGCCAGAAGCGGCGGACAGGGTATCCACGAGCAGTACTTC
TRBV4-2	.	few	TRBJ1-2	CASSQAGTEKIYGYTF	TGTGCCAGCAGCCAAGCGGGCACAGAAAAAATTTATGGCTACACCTTC
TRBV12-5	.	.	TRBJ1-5	CASGLIRGGPVNSNQPQHF	TGTGCTAGTGGTTTGATTCGGGGGGGGCCAGTTAATAGCAATCAGCCCCAGCATTTT